The 14 T cell receptor beta chains below come from one sample, sequenced in a study of T cell responses to AZD1222 COVID-19 vaccine (dated by TCRdb to about 2021). The method was the immunoSEQ multiplex PCR assay. Held by TCRdb, this immuneACCESS table contains in-frame sequences only and omits some clones. Under half of the omission traces to an unresolved V gene where checked; the cause of the rest is unknown. This sample lists approximately 100,000 clones; 80% to 90% were detected once. The ten largest clones add up to 8% to 9% of the sample. Taken with the paper, the label for time point translates to: baseline before first vaccination. This specimen was peripheral blood, taken on day 0 of AZD1222 vaccination. All receptors derive from an adult in good health.

The chain recombines TRBV18 with TRBJ2-7, with 11 bases that match TRBD1. Losses at the gene ends were 2 bases for V and 6 bases for J; bases not matched to a gene: 6. The CDR3 covers 15 residues. Germline V CDR1 and CDR2: KGHSH, LQKENI. This chain's CDR3 is CASSPAGTGGLEQYF. The CDR3 region has the DNA TGTGCCAGCTCACCAGCCGGGACAGGGGGACTCGAGCAGTACTTC.

The chain joins TRBV5-1 to TRBJ1-2; D is possibly TRBD1 (5 bases). Germline CDR1 SGHRS, CDR2 YFSETQ. The CDR3 spans 14 residues. Trimming took off 3 bases at V and 6 bases at J, with 15 bases between the two ends. For the CDR3, the DNA is TGCGCCAGCAGCTCTTCAGGGCCAGGGAATGGCTACACCTTC. Amino acids: CASSSSGPGNGYTF.

The rearrangement links TRBV28 to TRBJ1-5; maybe TRBD1 (6 bases). The CDR3 contains 13 residues. The germline V gene encodes CDR1 MDHEN and CDR2 SYDVKM. The V end lost 6 bases, the J end lost 8 bases, and 14 bases lay between the germline ends. CDR3 protein: CASSGQRTKPQHF. The CDR3 coding sequence is TGTGCCAGCAGCGGACAGAGGACAAAGCCCCAGCATTTT. Full variable domain (rest looked up from reference TRBV28 and TRBJ1-5): DVKVTQSSRYLVKRTGEKVFLECVQDMDHENMFWYRQDPGLGLRLIYFSYDVKMKEKGDIPEGYSVSREKKERFSLILESASTNQTSMYLCASSGQRTKPQHFGDGTRLSIL.

The chain employs TRBV4-2 and TRBJ2-2; 10 bases line up with TRBD1. V shed 3 bases and J 3 bases; nucleotides not matched to a gene: 7. Germline lookup yields CDR1 LGHNA and CDR2 YNFKEQ. The CDR3 runs to 17 residues. The CDR3 reads CASSQRGTGAYTGELFF. CDR3 coding DNA: TGTGCCAGCAGCCAGCGAGGGACAGGGGCGTACACCGGGGAGCTGTTTTTT.

The V gene is TRBV24-1, the J gene TRBJ1-5, with TRBD1 identical over 9 bases. V was pared by 5 bases and J by 0 bases, with 16 bases of the junction left unmatched. Germline V CDR1 and CDR2: KGHDR, SFDVKD. This CDR3 spans 20 amino acids. This chain's CDR3 is CATSATPGHRGRDSNQPQHF. CDR3 bases: TGTGCCACCAGTGCCACACCGGGACACAGGGGGCGGGATAGCAATCAGCCCCAGCATTTT.

The chain's CDR3 is CATSDRQDQHF. The CDR3 DNA is TGTGCCACCAGTGATAGACAGGACCAGCATTTT. This chain uses TRBV24-1 with TRBJ1-5; possible D gene TRBD1, 6 bases. The CDR3 is made up of 11 amino acids. The V and J ends lost 3 bases and 12 bases respectively, with 8 bases between them. Germline assignment: CDR1 KGHDR and CDR2 SFDVKD.

The chain uses TRBV2 and TRBJ1-1, with no clear D. The germline CDR1 and CDR2 sequences are SNHLY and FYNNEI. This CDR3 has 14 residues. V shed 5 bases and J shed 7 bases, with 17 bases lying between them. The CDR3 spells CASSRGARGGEAFF. The CDR3 DNA reads as TGTGCCAGCAGTCGTGGTGCGCGGGGAGGTGAAGCTTTCTTT.

The chain is built from TRBV4-3 and TRBJ2-2; 9 bases align to TRBD1. Germline CDR1 LGHNA, CDR2 YSLEER. With V trimmed by 3 bases and J by 5 bases, 10 bases remained unmatched. The CDR3 is 17 residues long. CDR3 nucleotides: TGCGCCAGCAGCCAGAAGAGACAGGGGGAATGGACCGGGGAGCTGTTTTTT. Encoded protein: CASSQKRQGEWTGELFF.

This clone was detected once. This chain joins TRBV19 and TRBJ1-2; D possibly corresponds to TRBD1 (5 bases). The V end was cut by 4 bases, the J end by 8 bases, with 26 bases between. The germline V gene has CDR1 LNHDA and CDR2 SQIVND (reference sequence). The CDR3 runs to 17 residues. The CDR3 here is CASSTPLVYGAAWGYTF. The CDR3 DNA is TGTGCCAGTAGTACCCCCTTGGTGTACGGGGCCGCTTGGGGCTACACCTTC.

The gene calls are TRBV5-1 and TRBJ1-4, with a weak D call TRBD1 (6 bases). Germline lookup yields CDR1 SGHRS and CDR2 YFSETQ. The ends were cut back, 2 bases at V and 1 base at J, with 6 bases in the middle. This CDR3 spans 14 amino acids. For the CDR3, the DNA is TGCGCCAGCAGCTTCAGGGGAACTAATGAAAAACTGTTTTTT. Protein product: CASSFRGTNEKLFF.

The V call is TRBV5-1, the J call TRBJ2-6; 11 bases align to TRBD2. The V and J ends lost 4 bases and 0 bases, in that order; junction bases with no gene match: 3. CDR1 is SGHRS, CDR2 YFSETQ, per germline. The CDR3 is made up of 17 amino acids. DNA for the CDR3: TGCGCCAGCAGCGTACTAGCGGGGGTCTCTGGGGCCAACGTCCTGACTTTC. The encoded protein is CASSVLAGVSGANVLTF.

V and J are TRBV6-5 and TRBJ2-7, with 8 bases that match TRBD1. With 5 bases clipped from V and 1 base from J, the junction kept 4 bases outside the gene matches. From germline, CDR1 is MNHEY and CDR2 SVGAGI. The CDR3 extends over 14 amino acids. The CDR3 here is CASSRTGMSYEQYF. The CDR3 bases are TGTGCCAGCAGTAGGACAGGGATGTCCTACGAGCAGTACTTC.

This clone was recorded once. The V gene is TRBV4-1, the J gene TRBJ1-1; D uncertain. The CDR3 covers 15 residues. Looked up from germline, CDR1 is MGHRA and CDR2 is YSYEKL. V shed 4 bases and J shed 0 bases, with 12 bases lying between them. Here the CDR3 DNA reads TGCGCCAGCAGCCCCTCGGTGGTTCTGAACACTGAAGCTTTCTTT. It encodes CASSPSVVLNTEAFF.

This clone was found a few times. The chain couples TRBV19 to TRBJ2-5; possible D gene TRBD2, 6 bases. The germline V gene has CDR1 LNHDA and CDR2 SQIVND (reference sequence). V was cut by 3 bases and J by 2 bases, with 10 bases left in between. The CDR3 has 14 residues. The CDR3 DNA is TGTGCCAGTAGTATCGTCGGGGGACAAGAGACCCAGTACTTC. Translating it yields CASSIVGGQETQYF.